The next 24 T cell receptor gamma chains were all read from a single sample in a study of Vδ1+ human thymocytes. Points from the study as a whole: Thymic TRG and TRD repertoires appeared highly polyclonal, with Gaussian CDR3 length distributions.

These receptors are not linked to any known antigen. RNA was extracted from the cells and then reverse transcribed. CDR3 amplicons came from multiplex PCR with pooled V-gene forward and constant-region reverse primers. TCRdb re-called the multiplex PCR reads via CATT. The data contain around 30,000 gamma-chain clones, roughly a fifth of them singletons. The source material was Vdelta1+ gamma-delta thymocytes from the thymus. Subset given: FACS-sorted CD3+ TCRalphabeta- TCRVdelta1+ TCRVdelta2- thymocytes. The receptor source for this set is a boy under two years old who had congenital heart surgery.

The table lists this clone with a few counts. The sample has other DNA sequences that encode this CDR3 too. The rearrangement links TRGV9 to TRGJP. CDR1 is GITISATS, CDR2 ISYDGTV, per germline (reference sequence). V trimming: 6 bases; J trimming: 4 bases; junction bases outside the gene matches: 3. This CDR3 is built from 15 residues. The CDR3 DNA sequence: TGTGCCTTGTGGACTCAAGAGTTGGGCAAAAAAATCAAGGTATTT. Its translation: CALWTQELGKKIKVF.

The V and J genes are TRGV2 and TRGJ1 or TRGJ2. The CDR3 runs to 14 residues. Germline V gene sequence: CDR1 EGSNGY, CDR2 YDSYNSKV. With 6 bases clipped from V and 0 bases from J, the junction kept 8 bases outside the gene matches. CDR3 region: CATWFPPNYYKKLF. The CDR3 region has the DNA TGTGCCACCTGGTTTCCCCCGAATTATTATAAGAAACTCTTT.

About this clone: Other nucleotide sequences in the sample specify the same CDR3. The V and J genes are TRGV9 and TRGJ1 or TRGJ2. Trimming removed 3 bases from V and 7 bases from J; junction bases left unmatched: 3. The CDR3 loop spans 11 amino acids. CDR1 is GITISATS, CDR2 ISYDGTV, per germline (reference sequence). CDR3 DNA: TGTGCCTTGTGGGAGCGCTATAAGAAACTCTTT. As protein: CALWERYKKLF.

The sample holds a few counts of this clone. This chain uses TRGV9 with TRGJ1 or TRGJ2. This CDR3 has 13 amino acids. The V gene's germline CDR1 is GITISATS and CDR2 ISYDGTV (reference sequence). Trimming removed 2 bases from V and 7 bases from J; junction bases left unmatched: 8. The CDR3 region has the DNA TGTGCCTTGTGGGAGGCACCACCGTATAAGAAACTCTTT. Protein product: CALWEAPPYKKLF.

Comments on this clone: A read error may explain this, as a much larger clone is one base away. V is TRGV5 and J is TRGJ1 or TRGJ2. This CDR3 region has 13 residues. Germline CDR1 VINAFY, CDR2 YDVSNSKD. The trim removed 0 bases at V and 8 bases at J, leaving 7 bases unmatched. CDR3 sequence: CATWDRPWDKKLF. DNA of the CDR3: TGTGCCACCTGGGACAGGCCGTGGGATAAGAAACTCTTT.

This clone showed up just a few times. The chain joins TRGV5 to TRGJ1 or TRGJ2. After removal of 1 base from V and 7 bases from J, the junction contained 10 bases not matched to a gene. The CDR3 is 14 residues long. From germline, CDR1 is VINAFY and CDR2 YDVSNSKD. The CDR3 DNA reads TGTGCCACCTGGGACAGACCCGCCTTGTATAAGAAACTCTTT. Amino acids: CATWDRPALYKKLF.

This clone has just a few counts. A read error likely explains this, since a far larger clone differs by one base. In the same sample, other DNA sequences code for this CDR3. The chain has TRGV9 and TRGJ1 or TRGJ2. The CDR3 loop spans 12 amino acids. Germline CDR1 reads GITISATS; CDR2 reads ISYDGTV (reference sequence). CDR3 residues: CALWEVRYKKLF. The CDR3 DNA follows: TGTGCCTTGTGGGAGGTGCGTTATAAGAAACTCTTC.

The rearrangement links TRGV4 to TRGJ1 or TRGJ2. This CDR3 comprises 12 residues. Germline CDR1 and CDR2: EGSTGY and YDSYTSSV. J gave up 8 bases and V 5 bases, and 9 bases lay outside the gene matches. The CDR3 reads CATWVPNHKKLF. In DNA, the CDR3 is TGTGCCACCTGGGTGCCAAATCATAAGAAACTCTTT.

The rearrangement uses TRGV5 and TRGJP2. Germline-derived CDR1 and CDR2 are VINAFY and YDVSNSKD. This CDR3 comprises 14 residues. J was trimmed by 9 bases and V by 4 bases; bases with no gene match: 11. DNA for the CDR3: TGTGCCACCTGGGAGAGAGGGGATCATTGGATCAAGACGTTT. Protein sequence: CATWERGDHWIKTF.

On this clone: This CDR3 is also generated by other DNA sequences in the sample. The V gene is TRGV4, the J gene TRGJ1 or TRGJ2. The CDR3 extends over 13 amino acids. CDR1 and CDR2 (germline): EGSTGY, YDSYTSSV. The ends lost 3 bases at V and 3 bases at J; junction bases unmatched: 5. The CDR3 loop is CATWDSPYYKKLF. The CDR3 DNA sequence: TGTGCCACCTGGGATTCCCCTTATTATAAGAAACTCTTT.

This clone showed up just a few times. This rearrangement joins TRGV5 to TRGJ1 or TRGJ2. V lost 3 bases and J lost 13; bases outside the gene matches: 9. This CDR3 is built from 11 residues. CDR1 and CDR2 (germline): VINAFY, YDVSNSKD. The CDR3 nucleotides read TGTGCCACCTGGGACTCCCCCGAAAAACTCTTT. Translated, it gives CATWDSPEKLF.

The rearrangement uses TRGV9 and TRGJ1 or TRGJ2. Losses at the gene ends were 2 bases for V and 11 bases for J; bases not matched to a gene: 6. Germline assignment: CDR1 GITISATS and CDR2 ISYDGTV (reference sequence). The CDR3 extends over 11 amino acids. CDR3 in amino acids: CALWEGSEKLF. The CDR3 DNA is TGTGCCTTGTGGGAGGGCTCGGAGAAACTCTTT.

This clone was found a few times. The rearrangement uses TRGV9 and TRGJ1 or TRGJ2. Germline-derived CDR1 and CDR2 are GITISATS and ISYDGTV (reference sequence). This CDR3 has 13 residues. Unmatched junction bases numbered 4, after V lost 3 bases and J lost 2 bases. CDR3 in DNA: TGTGCCTTGTGGGAGCCCTATTATTATAAGAAACTCTTT. Its translation is CALWEPYYYKKLF.

This clone was found a few times. This may stem from a read error, because a much larger clone lies one nucleotide away. The V gene is TRGV2, the J gene TRGJ1 or TRGJ2. CDR3 length: 11 amino acids. Trimming removed 0 bases from V and 11 bases from J; junction bases left unmatched: 4. Germline CDR1 and CDR2: EGSNGY and YDSYNSKV. CDR3 amino acids: CATWDGPEKLF. In DNA, the CDR3 is TGTGCCACCTGGGACGGGCCTGAGAAACTCTTT.

The rearrangement links TRGV2 to TRGJ1 or TRGJ2. The germline CDR1 and CDR2 sequences are EGSNGY and YDSYNSKV. The CDR3 is made up of 13 amino acids. Trimming took 8 bases from V and 8 from J; bases not matched to a gene: 15. The CDR3 loop reads CATSPEWGHKKLF. The CDR3 bases are TGTGCCACCTCACCGGAATGGGGTCATAAGAAACTCTTT.

This clone was found a few times. The V gene is TRGV4, the J gene TRGJ1 or TRGJ2. With 4 bases clipped from V and 1 base from J, the junction kept 4 bases outside the gene matches. CDR1 is EGSTGY and CDR2 is YDSYTSSV in the germline V gene. The CDR3 is 13 amino acids. CDR3 residues: CATWEVNYYKKLF. CDR3 bases: TGTGCCACCTGGGAGGTAAATTATTATAAGAAACTCTTT.

This clone came up a few times. The chain uses TRGV2 and TRGJP1. The V gene end was trimmed by 0 bases and the J gene end by 8 bases; junction bases not matched to a gene: 6. The CDR3 has 14 amino acids. The V gene's germline CDR1 is EGSNGY and CDR2 YDSYNSKV. The CDR3 bases are TGTGCCACCTGGGACGGGCCTAAGGGTTGGTTCAAGATATTT. The encoded protein is CATWDGPKGWFKIF.

This clone was picked up a small number of times. The chain couples TRGV2 to TRGJ1 or TRGJ2. This CDR3 contains 12 residues. J was trimmed by 6 bases and V by 6 bases; bases with no gene match: 8. Per germline, CDR1 EGSNGY and CDR2 YDSYNSKV. The CDR3, as DNA: TGTGCCACCTGGACACGGGGTTATAAGAAACTCTTT. Translation: CATWTRGYKKLF.

This clone was recorded a few times. The gene calls are TRGV4 and TRGJ1 or TRGJ2. V gave up 4 bases and J gave up 4 bases; unmatched junction bases: 7. The CDR3 length is 13 residues. Germline loops: CDR1 EGSTGY, CDR2 YDSYTSSV. The CDR3 DNA follows: TGTGCCACCTGGGACGTCGAATATTATAAGAAACTCTTT. Residues: CATWDVEYYKKLF.

This clone was counted only a few times. Sequence at one end of the junction differs from germline and may be a read error. This sequence joins TRGV3 and TRGJ1 or TRGJ2. This CDR3 has 12 residues. Germline assignment: CDR1 VTNTFY and CDR2 YDVSTARD (reference sequence). The CDR3 protein is CATWDRRIQKIF. The DNA of the CDR3 is TGTGCCACCTGGGACAGGCGAATACAGAAGATCTTT.

The chain combines TRGV2 with TRGJ1 or TRGJ2. After removal of 4 bases from V and 3 bases from J, the junction contained 6 bases not matched to a gene. Germline V gene data show CDR1 as EGSNGY and CDR2 as YDSYNSKV. This CDR3 is built from 13 residues. CDR3 sequence (DNA): TGTGCCACCTGGGATCCTCGTTATTATAAGAAACTCTTT. Translating it yields CATWDPRYYKKLF.

The chain links TRGV3 to TRGJ1 or TRGJ2. The CDR3 is 15 residues long. The V gene's germline CDR1 is VTNTFY and CDR2 YDVSTARD (reference sequence). Trimming cost V 0 bases and J 7 bases; bases outside gene matches: 12. CDR3 sequence (DNA): TGTGCCACCTGGGACAGGCCTGACAGGGGATATAAGAAACTCTTT. The encoded protein is CATWDRPDRGYKKLF.

The chain employs TRGV4 and TRGJ1 or TRGJ2. Germline V lookup: CDR1 EGSTGY, CDR2 YDSYTSSV. This CDR3 has 14 amino acids. V lost 2 bases, J lost 7 bases, and 11 bases stayed unmatched. The CDR3 DNA is TGTGCCACCTGGGATGCCTCGCGGGGATATAAGAAACTCTTT. As protein: CATWDASRGYKKLF.

This clone was observed a few times. V gene TRGV8 combines with J gene TRGJ1 or TRGJ2. CDR3 length: 15 residues. With 1 base clipped from V and 2 bases from J, the junction kept 8 bases outside the gene matches. Germline V gene sequence: CDR1 VENAVY, CDR2 YDSYNSRV. CDR3 sequence (DNA): TGTGCCACCTGGGATAGTAGTCCTCATTATTATAAGAAACTCTTT. Translation: CATWDSSPHYYKKLF.